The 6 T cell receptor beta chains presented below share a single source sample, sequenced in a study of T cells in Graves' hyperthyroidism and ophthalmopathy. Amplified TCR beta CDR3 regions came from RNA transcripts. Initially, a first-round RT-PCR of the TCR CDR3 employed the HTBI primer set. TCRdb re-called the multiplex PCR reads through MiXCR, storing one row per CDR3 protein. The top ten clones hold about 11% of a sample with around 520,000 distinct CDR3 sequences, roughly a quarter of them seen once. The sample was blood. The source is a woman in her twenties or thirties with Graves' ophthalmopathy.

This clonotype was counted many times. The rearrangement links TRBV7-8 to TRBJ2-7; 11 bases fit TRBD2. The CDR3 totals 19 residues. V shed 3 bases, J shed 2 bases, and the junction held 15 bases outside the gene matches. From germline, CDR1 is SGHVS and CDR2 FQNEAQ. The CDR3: CASSLPKTLLAGAPYEQYF. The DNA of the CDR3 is TGTGCCAGCAGCTTGCCGAAGACCCTACTAGCGGGGGCCCCCTACGAGCAGTACTTC.

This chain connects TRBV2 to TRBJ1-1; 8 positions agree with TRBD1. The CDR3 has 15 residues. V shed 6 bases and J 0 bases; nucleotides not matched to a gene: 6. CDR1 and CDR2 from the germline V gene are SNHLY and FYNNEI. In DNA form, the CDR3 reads TGTGCCAGCAGCGGACAGGGATCCTTGAACACTGAAGCTTTCTTT. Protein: CASSGQGSLNTEAFF.

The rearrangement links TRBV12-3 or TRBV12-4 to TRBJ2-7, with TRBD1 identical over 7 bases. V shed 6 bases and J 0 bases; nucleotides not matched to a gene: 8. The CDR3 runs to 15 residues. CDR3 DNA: TGTGCCAGCAGCCCCGGGGCAGGGGGCTCCTACGAGCAGTACTTC. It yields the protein CASSPGAGGSYEQYF.

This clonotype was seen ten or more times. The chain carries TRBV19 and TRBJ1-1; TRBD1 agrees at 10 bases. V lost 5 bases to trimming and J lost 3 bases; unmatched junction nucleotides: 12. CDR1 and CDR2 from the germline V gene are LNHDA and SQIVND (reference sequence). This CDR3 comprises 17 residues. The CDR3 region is CASSPQLTGGEDTEAFF. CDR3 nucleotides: TGTGCCAGTAGTCCCCAACTGACAGGGGGCGAAGACACTGAAGCTTTCTTT.

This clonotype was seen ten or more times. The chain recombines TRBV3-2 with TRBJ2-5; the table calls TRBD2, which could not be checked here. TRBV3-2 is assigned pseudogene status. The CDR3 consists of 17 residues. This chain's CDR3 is CASSQASGEWFQETQYF. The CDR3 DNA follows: TGTGCCAGCAGCCAAGCTAGCGGGGAATGGTTTCAAGAGACCCAGTACTTC.

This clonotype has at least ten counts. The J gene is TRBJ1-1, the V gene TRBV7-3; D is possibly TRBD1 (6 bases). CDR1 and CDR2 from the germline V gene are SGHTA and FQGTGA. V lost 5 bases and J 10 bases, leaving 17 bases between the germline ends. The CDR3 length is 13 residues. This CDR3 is CASSRAPGEVAFF. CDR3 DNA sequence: TGTGCCAGCAGCCGCGCCCCAGGGGAAGTAGCTTTCTTT. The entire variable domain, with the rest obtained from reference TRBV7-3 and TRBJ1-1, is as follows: GAGVSQTPSNKVTEKGKYVELRCDPISGHTALYWYRQSLGQGPEFLIYFQGTGAADDSGLPNDRFFAVRPEGSVSTLKIQRTERGDSAVYLCASSRAPGEVAFFGQGTRLTVV.